This T cell receptor (beta chain) was identified in a study of vaccination and CD4 T cells after COVID-19. This clonotype was seen a handful of times. As yet, its antigen is unknown. Treatment specified: roughly 10-day PBMC culture with coronavirus spike peptide pools or control peptides (ViraFEST assay). The CDR3 is 15 residues long. The germline V gene has CDR1 DFQATT and CDR2 SNEGSKA (reference sequence). The V end was cut by 0 bases, the J end by 3 bases, with 14 bases between. Sequencing of the DNA from cultured CD4+ T cells was carried out with the Oncomine TCR Beta short-read assay. One entry per CDR3 protein results from TCRdb running MiXCR on the PCR reads. The sample lists over 14,000 distinct CDR3 sequences, 30% to 35% seen once, with roughly a tenth in the top ten.

This chain uses TRBV20-1 with TRBJ1-2; no reliable D call. The source material was CD4+ T cells from blood, cultured in vitro, sampled after SARS-CoV-2 vaccination. The source of this sequence is a human donor who had recovered from COVID-19. The CDR3 here is CSARDLKRIHYGYTF. Here the CDR3 DNA reads TGCAGTGCTAGAGATTTGAAGAGAATCCACTATGGCTACACCTTC.